Sequencing of this T cell receptor (beta chain) was carried out in a study of CD8+CD57+ T cells in acquired aplastic anemia. In the study overall: Sorted cells (CD4+ and CD8+) yielded DNA amounts that averaged roughly 3.5 ug.

The sequenced patients had an expansion of CD8+CD57+ cells seen by flow cytometry. The CDR3 consists of 14 residues. Germline V gene data show CDR1 as MGHDK and CDR2 as SYGVNS. The V end was cut by 1 base, the J end by 3 bases, with 6 bases between. There are a few counts of this clonotype. Profiling of TCR beta VDJ combinations and CDR3 sequences used genomic DNA as template. MiXCR, run by TCRdb on the reads, gives a single entry per CDR3 protein. Of some 120,000 distinct CDR3 sequences detected, about 60% appear once; the ten largest clones hold 25% to 35%. The TCR was taken from a human donor with aplastic anemia. This chain joins TRBV25-1 and TRBJ2-2, with D tentatively TRBD1 (6 bases). The sample consisted of sorted CD4+, CD8+, or CD8+CD57+ T cells (not recorded which) from PBMCs. CDR3 region: CASSESGDTGELFF. Written as DNA, the CDR3 is TGTGCCAGCAGTGAATCAGGGGACACCGGGGAGCTGTTTTTT.